The entry that follows covers one TCR beta chain sequence. The antigen it binds to is not known. Base qualities were left out, and no much larger clone turns up one base away. The data are from a study of blood T cell repertoires in COVID-19 (dated by TCRdb to 2019 to 2021). Background for the entire study: The collaborator samples originated in the United States, Italy and Spain and spanned the acute and convalescent phases of COVID-19. The prospective study material was composed of cDNA or gDNA derived from T cells, B-cell-depleted T cells, or PBMCs. Subjects who had been exposed to COVID-19, were actively infected with it, or had recovered from it provided the deeply sampled blood TCRbeta repertoires that made up the dataset. The repertoires were released in a freely available public database intended as a resource for research on the immune response to SARS-CoV-2. The samples were drawn from two sources: the first 160 participants of the ongoing ImmuneRACE study, and 1,200 or so subjects contributed by 6 global collaborators. A de-identified subject ID, COVID-19 status, age in years and sex were almost always included in the sample metadata. HLA class I and class II types, where available, came from metadata supplied by the sample provider rather than from assay-based typing. Beyond this particular receptor, the publication reports: Clinical and demographic metadata were provided uncurated, with the amount varying by source and participant.

The immunoSEQ Assay, a bias-controlled multiplex PCR, was used to amplify TCRbeta CDR3 regions from genomic DNA. The original pipeline was this. Within the assay, amplification of reference gene primers was used to estimate how many nucleated cells each sample contained. To quantify the absolute abundance of each unique TCRbeta CDR3 rearrangement, sequence reads were collapsed and filtered. For each sample, productive Simpson clonality was calculated as the square root of Simpson's diversity index over productive rearrangements. Sourced from immuneACCESS, this table was stored by TCRdb with only in-frame sequences that have V and J called. A share of the clones is absent; for the studies checked, an unresolved V gene accounts for under half, and the remainder has no known explanation. D and trimming come from the DNA, and the V and J calls and clone size come from that table. This sample comprises 250,000 to 300,000 clones, just over 85% of them detected only once. The ten largest clones add up to approximately 3% of the sample.

Each collaborating institution followed its own protocols to collect whole blood in K2EDTA tubes. Collaborator samples were shipped for TCRbeta analysis as frozen whole blood, isolated PBMCs, or DNA extracted from either sample type. Reading the germline V gene (reference sequence) gives CDR1 GTSNPN and CDR2 SVGIG. The cysteine opens and the phenylalanine closes a CDR3 of 14 amino acids. Just CDR3 DNA is preserved here, 42 bases in frame from base 1. Germline trimming: 0 bases from V, 10 bases from J; junction bases outside gene matches: 8. This clonotype was sampled from a woman aged 30 to 39 with active or convalescent COVID-19. The sample was peripheral blood. The chain couples TRBV30 to TRBJ2-1, with TRBD2 identical over 8 junction bases. The CDR3 reads as follows: CAWSVAAGGEEQFF. Here is the DNA: TGTGCCTGGAGTGTAGCCGCGGGGGGTGAGGAGCAGTTCTTC.